These 32 T cell receptor beta chains came from one sample sequenced in a study of regulatory T cells in long-lasting Graves disease. Time point of the sample: newly diagnosed GD, antithyroid drugs for less than 3 months. There was RNA extracted from PBMCs, and the TCR library was made from it. TCR beta libraries were built with iRepertoire HTBI primers and Arm-PCR of CDR3 regions. TCRdb reprocessed the multiplex PCR reads via MiXCR and lists one record per CDR3 protein. The table has some 370,000 distinct CDR3 sequences, roughly 12% seen once. The same sample was also studied in work on T cells in Graves' hyperthyroidism and ophthalmopathy.

Source: peripheral blood mononuclear cells (PBMCs), taken at new diagnosis, from a patient treated with antithyroid drugs. Source of these receptors: a woman aged 18-29 years with Graves disease.

This clonotype was seen repeatedly, ten times or more. The J gene is TRBJ2-1, the V gene TRBV20-1, with no clear D. Germline CDR1 and CDR2: DFQATT and SNEGSKA (reference sequence). Trimming pared 1 base from V and 0 bases from J, leaving 10 bases between. The CDR3 runs to 15 residues. DNA of the CDR3: TGCAGTGCTAGAGCCGGAGCCAGCTCCTACAATGAGCAGTTCTTC. Translating it yields CSARAGASSYNEQFF.

V usage is TRBV7-9 and J usage is TRBJ2-3; TRBD1 aligns across 8 bases. Per the germline V gene, CDR1 is SEHNR and CDR2 is FQNEAQ (reference sequence). The CDR3 has 15 residues. V dropped 5 bases and J dropped 2; count of bases not matched to a gene: 6. This CDR3 reads CASSAGQGTTDTQYF. Here the CDR3 DNA reads TGTGCCAGCAGCGCCGGACAGGGAACCACAGATACGCAGTATTTT.

This clonotype was found many times. V usage is TRBV19 and J usage is TRBJ1-2, with 10 bases fitting TRBD1. The length of the CDR3 is 18 residues. The V gene end was trimmed by 4 bases and the J gene end by 3 bases; junction bases not matched to a gene: 14. Germline V gives CDR1 LNHDA, CDR2 SQIVND (reference sequence). The CDR3 nucleotides read TGTGCCAGTAGTACCGCCTCCGGGACAGGGGAGGGGTACTATGGCTACACCTTC. It is translated as CASSTASGTGEGYYGYTF.

V is TRBV4-1 and J is TRBJ2-7; D tentatively fits TRBD1 or TRBD2 (5 bases each). Germline CDR1 is MGHRA and CDR2 is YSYEKL. The CDR3 has 15 residues. Trimming took 1 base from V and 6 from J, leaving 16 bases between them. The CDR3 sequence: CASSQADSLRVEQYF. CDR3 coding DNA: TGCGCCAGCAGCCAAGCCGACAGTTTGAGGGTCGAGCAGTACTTC.

The chain combines TRBV29-1 with TRBJ2-7, with 8 nucleotides matching TRBD2. Losses at the gene ends were 2 bases for V and 0 bases for J; bases not matched to a gene: 3. The CDR3 loop spans 14 amino acids. Per the germline V gene, CDR1 is SQVTM and CDR2 is ANQGSEA. The CDR3 DNA is TGCAGCGTTGAATCTAGCGGGCCCTCCTACGAGCAGTACTTC. Translated, it gives CSVESSGPSYEQYF.

Ten or more counts support this clonotype. The chain has TRBV20-1 and TRBJ2-1; a weak D match, TRBD2 (6 bases). Looked up from germline, CDR1 is DFQATT and CDR2 is SNEGSKA (reference sequence). V dropped 4 bases and J dropped 3 bases, with 10 bases sitting between them. The CDR3 spans 13 residues. The CDR3 sequence is CSAMLADYNEQFF. The DNA for the CDR3 is TGCAGTGCTATGTTAGCGGACTACAATGAGCAGTTCTTC.

J is TRBJ1-2 and V is TRBV25-1; no firm D call. Trimming pared 3 bases from V and 0 bases from J, leaving 5 bases between. CDR3 length: 13 amino acids. Per the germline V gene, CDR1 is MGHDK and CDR2 is SYGVNS. In DNA, the CDR3 is TGTGCCAGCAGTGAGGGTGCTAACTATGGCTACACCTTC. It encodes CASSEGANYGYTF.

In its sample, this clonotype was seen a few times. At one boundary the junction diverges from the germline segment, which might be a read error. This chain joins TRBV15 and TRBJ2-5; D possibly corresponds to TRBD2 (5 bases). Germline values: CDR1 LNHNV, CDR2 YYDKDF (reference sequence). This CDR3 comprises 15 residues. CDR3 residues: CATAHSGNGGETRYF. The CDR3, as DNA: TGTGCCACCGCCCATTCCGGGAACGGTGGGGAGACCCGGTACTTC.

In this sample, this clonotype turned up many times. In DNA form, the CDR3 reads TGCAGTGCTTTACTCCCGACCCATACGCAGTATTTT. As protein: CSALLPTHTQYF. The chain recombines TRBV20-1 with TRBJ2-3; no definite D call. The CDR3 length is 12 residues. Trimming pared 5 bases from V and 7 bases from J, leaving 13 bases between. The germline V gene encodes CDR1 DFQATT and CDR2 SNEGSKA (reference sequence).

This clonotype was recorded a few times. This chain links TRBV12-3 or TRBV12-4 with TRBJ1-1; D not certain. There are 14 residues in the CDR3. V was shortened by 4 bases and J by 1 base, with 10 bases between the two germline ends. CDR3: CASSSSSGNTEAFF. CDR3 nucleotides: TGTGCCAGCAGTTCGTCATCAGGGAACACTGAAGCTTTCTTT.

This clonotype has a count of ten or more. The V gene is TRBV7-3, the J gene TRBJ1-1, with D perhaps matching TRBD1 (6 bases). CDR3 length: 13 amino acids. Trimming shortened V by 4 bases and J by 4 bases, and 10 bases separated the two germline ends. CDR1 SGHTA and CDR2 FQGTGA come from the germline V gene. The CDR3 spells CASSSRDITEAFF. As DNA, the CDR3 is TGTGCCAGCAGCTCCCGGGACATCACTGAAGCTTTCTTT.

This clonotype was observed at least ten times. J is TRBJ2-3 and V is TRBV5-6; D is undetermined. The DNA end is a closer match to TRBJ2-1, so the J assignment may be wrong. The CDR3 spans 12 residues. Germline V lookup: CDR1 SGHDT, CDR2 YYEEEE. The CDR3 DNA reads as TGTGCCAGCAGCTTGGCCCAGGTGGAGCAGTTCTTC. This codes for CASSLAQVEQFF.

There are a few counts of this clonotype. A much larger clone differs from this one at a single base, so this may be a read error. The chain employs TRBV11-3 and TRBJ1-1, with 7 bases fitting TRBD1. Germline loops: CDR1 SGHNT, CDR2 YENEEA. The CDR3 sequence is 14 residues long. The CDR3 DNA follows: TGTGCCAGCAGCTTAGATAACAGGGGCACTGAAGCTCTCTTT. Translated, it gives CASSLDNRGTEALF.

With respect to this clonotype: It is likely a read error: a sequence one base away is far more abundant. The chain employs TRBV6-1 and TRBJ2-3, with D possibly TRBD2 on 6 matching bases. The CDR3 contains 14 residues. Germline assignment: CDR1 MNHNS and CDR2 SASEGT. Trimming removed 7 bases at V and 2 bases at J, with 13 bases between. The CDR3 DNA is TGTGCCAGCATTTCGGGCGGGGTCACAGATACGCAGTATTTT. Its translation is CASISGGVTDTQYF.

J is TRBJ1-1 and V is TRBV30; TRBD1 is a possible D gene (5 bases). This CDR3 is built from 13 residues. Trimming removed 2 bases at V and 5 bases at J, with 12 bases between. Germline-derived CDR1 and CDR2 are GTSNPN and SVGIG (reference sequence). This CDR3 is CAWSPKGRTEAFF. CDR3 sequence (DNA): TGTGCCTGGAGTCCCAAGGGGCGGACTGAAGCTTTCTTT. Complete variable domain (other parts from reference TRBV30 and TRBJ1-1): SQTIHQWPATLVQPVGSPLSLECTVEGTSNPNLYWYRQAAGRGLQLLFYSVGIGQISSEVPQNLSASRPQDRQFILSSKKLLLSDSGFYLCAWSPKGRTEAFFGQGTRLTVV.

The chain uses TRBV18 and TRBJ2-5, with 10 bases fitting TRBD2. The CDR3 is 14 residues long. Germline V gene data show CDR1 as KGHSH and CDR2 as LQKENI. With V trimmed by 4 bases and J by 1 base, 0 bases remained unmatched. The CDR3 nucleotides read TGTGCCAGCTCACGACTAGCGGGCCAAGAGACCCAGTACTTC. This translates into CASSRLAGQETQYF.

Many counts were recorded for this clonotype. The chain has TRBV3-1 and TRBJ2-1; D is undetermined. The CDR3 totals 11 residues. Per germline, CDR1 LGHDT and CDR2 YNNKEL (reference sequence). V was trimmed by 3 bases and J by 7 bases, leaving 4 bases between them. In DNA, the CDR3 is TGTGCCAGCAGCCAGATAAATGAGCAGTTCTTC. It encodes CASSQINEQFF.

Points on this clonotype: This may arise from a read error, as a much more abundant clone is one base away. V and J are TRBV10-3 and TRBJ2-4; weak D call: TRBD2 (6 bases). Germline lookup yields CDR1 ENHRY and CDR2 SYGVKD. This CDR3 comprises 13 residues. The V end was cut by 2 bases, the J end by 8 bases, with 10 bases between. CDR3 DNA sequence: TGTGCCATCAGTGAGGCGGGGCGGGACATTCAGTACTTC. Residues: CAISEAGRDIQYF.

This clonotype was seen only a few times. V is TRBV20-1 and J is TRBJ2-7; 9 bases match TRBD2. Germline V gives CDR1 DFQATT, CDR2 SNEGSKA (reference sequence). V was pared by 4 bases and J by 5 bases, with 12 bases of the junction left unmatched. The CDR3 spans 15 residues. This CDR3 is CSAMTDAGGGHEQYF. CDR3 in DNA: TGCAGTGCTATGACGGATGCGGGAGGGGGCCACGAGCAGTACTTC.

This clonotype was recorded at least ten times. The rearrangement joins TRBV7-2 to TRBJ2-1, with unresolved D. The germline gives CDR1 SGHTA, CDR2 FQGNSA. The CDR3 is 11 amino acids. Between the trimmed V and J ends, which lost 2 bases and 10 bases, there was a span of 6 bases. The CDR3: CASSLSGEQFF. The CDR3 bases are TGTGCCAGCAGCTTATCCGGAGAGCAGTTCTTC.

This clonotype was observed many times. The gene calls are TRBV7-8 and TRBJ1-1; D unclear. CDR1 is SGHVS and CDR2 is FQNEAQ in the germline V gene. Trimming cost V 1 base and J 7 bases, with 7 bases left between them. This CDR3 spans 12 amino acids. This CDR3 reads CASSLERIEAFF. CDR3 sequence (DNA): TGTGCCAGCAGCTTAGAACGGATTGAAGCTTTCTTT.

This clonotype was counted at least ten times. The chain combines TRBV12-3 or TRBV12-4 with TRBJ2-2, with 11 bases that match TRBD2. The CDR3 loop spans 15 amino acids. The trim removed 5 bases at V and 6 bases at J, leaving 5 bases unmatched. The DNA for the CDR3 is TGTGCCAGCAGTCTTAGCGGGGGGGCGGCCGGGGAGCTGTTTTTT. It codes for CASSLSGGAAGELFF.

The V call is TRBV7-3, the J call TRBJ2-1; a weak D match, TRBD2 (5 bases). The CDR3 loop spans 14 amino acids. Germline CDR1 SGHTA, CDR2 FQGTGA. V lost 5 bases to trimming and J lost 4 bases, with 12 bases between them. DNA for the CDR3: TGTGCCAGCAGCGATCGTGGACTTTACAATGAGCAGTTCTTC. This sequence encodes CASSDRGLYNEQFF.

This clonotype has ten or more counts. The chain couples TRBV28 to TRBJ1-5, with TRBD1 matching over 10 bases. V shed 7 bases and J 5 bases; nucleotides not matched to a gene: 5. This CDR3 is built from 14 residues. Germline V gene data show CDR1 as MDHEN and CDR2 as SYDVKM. CDR3 in DNA: TGTGCCAGCATGGACAGGGGGTGGGATCAGCCCCAGCATTTT. It codes for CASMDRGWDQPQHF.

There are many counts of this clonotype. V usage is TRBV28 and J usage is TRBJ2-3; 10 bases line up with TRBD1. This CDR3 comprises 21 residues. J was trimmed by 2 bases and V by 5 bases; bases with no gene match: 22. Germline V CDR1 and CDR2: MDHEN, SYDVKM. CDR3 nucleotides: TGTGCCAGCAGTCCCCGGACAGGGGGTAATGATATTTACTATATCACAGATACGCAGTATTTT. Protein: CASSPRTGGNDIYYITDTQYF.

This clonotype was picked up many times. The gene calls are TRBV29-1 and TRBJ1-1; D possibly corresponds to TRBD1 (5 bases). The V gene lost 6 bases and the J gene lost 7 bases, with 12 bases spanning the gap. This CDR3 contains 11 residues. Germline V CDR1 and CDR2: SQVTM, ANQGSEA. DNA of the CDR3: TGCAGCGTCCACACAGGTATTGAAGCTTTCTTT. Translating gives CSVHTGIEAFF.

The table lists this clonotype with many counts. This chain's CDR3 is CSAFGTLNSPLHF. The CDR3 DNA sequence: TGCAGTGCTTTCGGGACGCTAAATTCACCCCTCCACTTT. The chain uses TRBV20-1 and TRBJ1-6; possible D gene TRBD1, 5 bases. Between the trimmed V and J ends, which lost 5 bases and 7 bases, there was a span of 12 bases. CDR3 length: 13 amino acids. CDR1 is DFQATT and CDR2 is SNEGSKA in the germline V gene (reference sequence).

The V call is TRBV4-1, the J call TRBJ2-1; D is undetermined. The CDR3 is 13 residues long. Trimming removed 3 bases from V and 6 bases from J, with 9 bases in between. The germline CDR1 and CDR2 sequences are MGHRA and YSYEKL. Written as DNA, the CDR3 is TGCGCCAGCAGCCAGTCGACACTCAATGAGCAGTTCTTC. Residues: CASSQSTLNEQFF.

This chain connects TRBV4-2 to TRBJ2-1; 8 bases map to TRBD1. There are 16 residues in the CDR3. CDR1 and CDR2 from the germline V gene are LGHNA and YNFKEQ. V dropped 3 bases and J dropped 3; count of bases not matched to a gene: 7. The CDR3 DNA sequence: TGTGCCAGCAGCCACCTGGGACAGGACTACTACAATGAGCAGTTCTTC. As protein: CASSHLGQDYYNEQFF.

This clonotype was seen many times. The chain combines TRBV10-3 with TRBJ1-2, with unresolved D. There are 13 residues in the CDR3. Trimming took 6 bases from V and 4 from J, leaving 12 bases between them. CDR1 is ENHRY and CDR2 is SYGVKD in the germline V gene. The CDR3 DNA reads TGTGCCATCAGGTCGGACGGACGCTATGGCTACACCTTC. Amino acids: CAIRSDGRYGYTF.

The table lists this clonotype with many counts. V usage is TRBV20-1 and J usage is TRBJ2-1; D ambiguous. The CDR3 has 13 amino acids. The V and J ends lost 6 bases and 4 bases respectively, with 13 bases between them. CDR1 is DFQATT and CDR2 is SNEGSKA in the germline V gene (reference sequence). The DNA of the CDR3 is TGCAGTGCACCCCCTAACATATACAATGAGCAGTTCTTC. Translating gives CSAPPNIYNEQFF.

There are many counts of this clonotype. This chain uses TRBV6-2 or TRBV6-3 with TRBJ2-7; D call uncertain. The germline V gene encodes CDR1 MNHEY and CDR2 SVGEGT. V was trimmed by 6 bases and J by 0 bases, leaving 9 bases between them. The CDR3 runs 13 residues. As DNA, the CDR3 is TGTGCCAGCAGATACGCCGCCTCCTACGAGCAGTACTTC. It yields the protein CASRYAASYEQYF.